Below are 10 T cell receptor beta chains sequenced from a single sample in a study of Ad26.COV2.S vaccination and SARS-CoV-2 variants. Treatment in this sample: some 20 received Ad26.COV2.S at low or high dose, single or two shots; roughly five received placebo; per-sample allocation not given. Samples came from day 63 after the first vaccine or placebo injection. This table comes from immunoSEQ multiplex PCR, and its TCRdb copy is limited to in-frame clones, with some not included. The data hold about 350,000 clones, with 75% to 90% observed a single time. The sequences come from peripheral blood, collected in a trial of Ad26.COV2.S vaccine versus placebo. The source of these receptors is a person aged 18-65 years who received the Ad26.COV2.S COVID-19 vaccine or a placebo.

The rearrangement links TRBV6-6 to TRBJ2-1; 12 bases agree with TRBD2. Germline loops: CDR1 MNHNY, CDR2 SVGAGI (reference sequence). The CDR3 is made up of 13 amino acids. Trimming at V came to 6 bases and at J to 9 bases, leaving 3 bases not matched to a gene. CDR3 coding DNA: TGTGCCAGCAGGACTAGCGGGAGTGGTGAGCAGTTCTTC. Its translation is CASRTSGSGEQFF.

The V call is TRBV9, the J call TRBJ1-1; tentatively, D is TRBD1 (6 bases). CDR1 is SGDLS and CDR2 is YYNGEE in the germline V gene. The ends were cut back, 0 bases at V and 1 base at J, with 10 bases in the middle. The CDR3 contains 15 residues. The CDR3 nucleotides read TGTGCCAGCAGCGTAGGGCAGGGGAAGAACACTGAAGCTTTCTTT. It yields the protein CASSVGQGKNTEAFF. The whole variable domain, filled in from reference TRBV9 and TRBJ1-1, reads DSGVTQTPKHLITATGQRVTLRCSPRSGDLSVYWYQQSLDQGLQFLIQYYNGEERAKGNILERFSAQQFPDLHSELNLSSLELGDSALYFCASSVGQGKNTEAFFGQGTRLTVV.

This clone was observed a single time. The V call is TRBV7-9, the J call TRBJ2-1, with TRBD2 matching over 9 bases. The CDR3 extends over 12 amino acids. Germline CDR1 and CDR2: SEHNR and FQNEAQ (reference sequence). J was trimmed by 10 bases and V by 3 bases; bases with no gene match: 1. The CDR3 reads CASSFSGGEQFF. The CDR3 DNA follows: TGTGCCAGCAGCTTTAGCGGGGGAGAGCAGTTCTTC.

This clone was picked up one time. The chain recombines TRBV12-3 or TRBV12-4 with TRBJ1-3; unclear D gene. Deletions cut 6 bases from V and 6 bases from J, with 12 bases between. There are 13 residues in the CDR3. CDR3: CASRLLNLNTIYF. CDR3 coding DNA: TGTGCCAGCAGACTACTAAACCTAAACACCATATATTTT.

The rearrangement uses TRBV7-3 and TRBJ2-3; D may be TRBD1 (5 bases). The CDR3 extends over 15 amino acids. The V gene lost 5 bases and the J gene lost 4 bases, with 16 bases spanning the gap. The germline gives CDR1 SGHTA, CDR2 FQGTGA. As DNA, the CDR3 is TGTGCCAGCAGCCCCCTTGCCTTCAGGGCAGATACGCAGTATTTT. Residues: CASSPLAFRADTQYF.

Of note for this clone: Different DNA sequences within this sample yield the same CDR3. This chain joins TRBV6-5 and TRBJ1-3; no clear D gene. V was pared by 5 bases and J by 0 bases, with 5 bases between. CDR1 and CDR2 (germline): MNHEY, SVGAGI. The CDR3 loop spans 13 amino acids. The CDR3 coding sequence is TGTGCCAGCAGTCCAGACTCTGGAAACACCATATATTTT. This sequence encodes CASSPDSGNTIYF.

The chain recombines TRBV18 with TRBJ2-3; no firm D call. Deletions cut 2 bases from V and 0 bases from J, with 9 bases between. The CDR3 is 15 amino acids. Germline lookup yields CDR1 KGHSH and CDR2 LQKENI. CDR3 bases: TGTGCCAGCTCACCAGGTTCAGGTAGCACAGATACGCAGTATTTT. This sequence encodes CASSPGSGSTDTQYF.

This clone was counted between two and nine times. This rearrangement joins TRBV4-1 to TRBJ2-3; 13 bases align to TRBD2. Trimming took 1 base from V and 3 from J; bases not matched to a gene: 7. Germline V gives CDR1 MGHRA, CDR2 YSYEKL. The length of the CDR3 is 18 residues. CDR3 sequence reads: CASSQAQLAGGPTDTQYF. The CDR3 region has the DNA TGCGCCAGCAGCCAAGCCCAACTAGCGGGAGGGCCGACAGATACGCAGTATTTT.

There are a few counts of this clone. The V and J genes are TRBV10-1 and TRBJ2-7; 8 bases are a match to TRBD1. V trimming: 6 bases; J trimming: 5 bases; junction bases outside the gene matches: 3. The CDR3 covers 12 residues. CDR1 WNHNN and CDR2 SYGVQD come from the germline V gene (reference sequence). The chain's CDR3 is CASSPGGDEQYF. CDR3 bases: TGCGCCAGCAGCCCAGGGGGCGACGAGCAGTACTTC.

With regard to this clone: Germline is not matched at one junction end, which may reflect a read error. The V gene is TRBV5-1, the J gene TRBJ2-3, with D tentatively TRBD1 or TRBD2 (6 bases each). This CDR3 region has 12 residues. In germline, CDR1 is SGHRS, CDR2 YFSETQ. The CDR3, as DNA: TGCGCCAGCAGCTTCGAGGGGGACTCTGGGAATTTT. Amino acid sequence: CASSFEGDSGNF.